The clone carrying this T cell receptor beta chain has more than one count but fewer than ten. As yet, its antigen is unknown. The record originates from a study of cytomegalovirus exposure and HLA in healthy donors. Broader study findings: In a later analysis, HLA-C alleles had the fewest associated TCRs, DRB1 alleles the most. Indistinguishability led to the exclusion of some V segments, TRBV6-2 and TRBV6-3 included.

A multiplex PCR was run with 60 Vbeta primers and 13 Jbeta primers. Method: immunoSEQ multiplex PCR; TCRdb's copy keeps in-frame clones and lacks some. The repertoire holds 120,000 or so clones, with 81% as singletons. This CDR3 contains 16 residues. From germline, CDR1 is SGHKS and CDR2 YYEKEE (reference sequence). The J segment lost 8 bases and the V segment lost 0 bases, leaving 11 bases of the junction unmatched. Sequencing used PBMCs. This sequence was found in a man younger than 35 in good health and CMV-seronegative. V usage is TRBV5-5 and J usage is TRBJ1-2; 9 bases align to TRBD1. The CDR3 DNA reads as TGTGCCAGCAGCTTGGCCATAGCGGGACAGGGAAGGGGCTACACCTTC. This sequence encodes CASSLAIAGQGRGYTF.